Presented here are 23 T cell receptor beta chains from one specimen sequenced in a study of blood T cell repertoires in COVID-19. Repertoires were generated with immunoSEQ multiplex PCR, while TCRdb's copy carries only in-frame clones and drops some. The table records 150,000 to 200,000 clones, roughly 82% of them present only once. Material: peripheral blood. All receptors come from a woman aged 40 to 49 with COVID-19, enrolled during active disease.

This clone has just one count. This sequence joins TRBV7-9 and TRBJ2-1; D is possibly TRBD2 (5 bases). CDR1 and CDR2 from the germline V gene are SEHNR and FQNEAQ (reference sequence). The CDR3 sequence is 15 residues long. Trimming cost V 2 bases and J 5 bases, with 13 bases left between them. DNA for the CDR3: TGTGCCAGCAGCTTATACGGCGGGCCTAACAATGAGCAGTTCTTC. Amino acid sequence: CASSLYGGPNNEQFF.

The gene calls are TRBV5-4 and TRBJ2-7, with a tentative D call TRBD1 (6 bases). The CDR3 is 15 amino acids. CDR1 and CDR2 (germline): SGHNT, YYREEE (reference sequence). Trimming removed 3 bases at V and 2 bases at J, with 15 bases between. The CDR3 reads CASSYVGAGTYEQYF. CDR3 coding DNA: TGTGCCAGCAGCTACGTGGGGGCGGGCACCTACGAGCAGTACTTC.

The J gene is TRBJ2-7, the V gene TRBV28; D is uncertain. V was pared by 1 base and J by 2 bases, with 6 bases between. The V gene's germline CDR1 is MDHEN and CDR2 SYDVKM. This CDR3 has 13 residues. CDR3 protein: CASSLYSAYEQYF. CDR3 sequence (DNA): TGTGCCAGCAGTTTATATTCAGCCTACGAGCAGTACTTC.

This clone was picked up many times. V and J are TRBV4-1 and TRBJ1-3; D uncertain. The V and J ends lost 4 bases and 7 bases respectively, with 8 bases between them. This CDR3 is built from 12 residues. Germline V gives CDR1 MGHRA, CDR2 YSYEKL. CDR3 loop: CASSLDSNTIYF. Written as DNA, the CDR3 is TGCGCCAGCAGCCTTGATAGTAACACCATATATTTT.

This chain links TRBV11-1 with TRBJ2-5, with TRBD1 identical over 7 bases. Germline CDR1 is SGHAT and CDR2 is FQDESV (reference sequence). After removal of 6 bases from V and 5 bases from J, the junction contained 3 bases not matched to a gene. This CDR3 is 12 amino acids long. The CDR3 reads CASSRQGETQYF. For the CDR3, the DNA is TGTGCCAGCAGTCGACAGGGTGAGACCCAGTACTTC.

The CDR3 DNA is TGTGCCAGCTCAATATCAGGGGCCTCCTACAATGAGCAGTTCTTC. As protein: CASSISGASYNEQFF. This rearrangement joins TRBV18 to TRBJ2-1; D might be TRBD1 (6 bases). The germline V and J ends were trimmed by 5 bases and 0 bases, with 11 bases remaining between them. This CDR3 has 15 amino acids. The germline V gene has CDR1 KGHSH and CDR2 LQKENI. The variable domain in full, with the rest retrieved from reference TRBV18 and TRBJ2-1, is NAGVMQNPRHLVRRRGQEARLRCSPMKGHSHVYWYRQLPEEGLKFMVYLQKENIIDESGMPKERFSAEFPKEGPSILRIQQVVRGDSAAYFCASSISGASYNEQFFGPGTRLTVL.

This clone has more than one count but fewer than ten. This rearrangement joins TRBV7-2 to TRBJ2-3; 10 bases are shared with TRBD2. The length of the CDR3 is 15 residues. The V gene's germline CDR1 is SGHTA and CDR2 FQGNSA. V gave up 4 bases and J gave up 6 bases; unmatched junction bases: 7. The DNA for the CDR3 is TGTGCCAGCAGCTCCATTCTAGCGGGAGAGGATACGCAGTATTTT. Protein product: CASSSILAGEDTQYF.

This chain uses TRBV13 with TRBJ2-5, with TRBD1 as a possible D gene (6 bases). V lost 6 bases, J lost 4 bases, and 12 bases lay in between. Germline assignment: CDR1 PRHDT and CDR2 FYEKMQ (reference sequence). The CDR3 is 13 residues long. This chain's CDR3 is CASRFRGGETQYF. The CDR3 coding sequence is TGTGCCAGCAGATTCAGGGGTGGAGAGACCCAGTACTTC. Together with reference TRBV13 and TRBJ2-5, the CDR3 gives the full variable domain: AAGVIQSPRHLIKEKRETATLKCYPIPRHDTVYWYQQGPGQDPQFLISFYEKMQSDKGSIPDRFSAQQFSDYHSELNMSSLELGDSALYFCASRFRGGETQYFGPGTRLLVL.

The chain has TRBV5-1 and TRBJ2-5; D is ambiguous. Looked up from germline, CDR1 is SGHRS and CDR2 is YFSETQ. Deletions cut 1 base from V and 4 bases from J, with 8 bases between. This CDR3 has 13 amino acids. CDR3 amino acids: CASSLSIPETQYF. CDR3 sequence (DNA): TGCGCCAGCAGCTTGTCCATCCCAGAGACCCAGTACTTC.

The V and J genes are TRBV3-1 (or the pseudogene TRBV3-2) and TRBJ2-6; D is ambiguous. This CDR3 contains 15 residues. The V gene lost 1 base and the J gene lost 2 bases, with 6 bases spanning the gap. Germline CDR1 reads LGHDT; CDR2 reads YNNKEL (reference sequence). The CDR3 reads CASSQVETGANVLTF. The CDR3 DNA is TGTGCCAGCAGCCAAGTTGAGACTGGGGCCAACGTCCTGACTTTC.

CDR3 nucleotide sequence: TGTGCCAGCAGTCCGCCGGGACAGGCGAACACCGGGGAGCTGTTTTTT. This codes for CASSPPGQANTGELFF. This chain uses TRBV6-6 with TRBJ2-2; 8 bases fit TRBD1. CDR1 and CDR2 from the germline V gene are MNHNY and SVGAGI (reference sequence). V trimming: 5 bases; J trimming: 0 bases; junction bases outside the gene matches: 5. The CDR3 totals 16 residues.

CDR3 nucleotides: TGTGCCAGCAGCTTACCCCGGGACAGGGCCCTCCACTTT. It codes for CASSLPRDRALHF. The chain carries TRBV5-4 and TRBJ1-6; 9 bases line up with TRBD1. CDR3 size: 13 residues. Per germline, CDR1 SGHNT and CDR2 YYREEE (reference sequence). Germline trimming cut 2 bases from V and 14 bases from J; bases unmatched to any gene: 5.

The CDR3 DNA follows: TGTGCCAGCAGCAAAGGAGGATCAACTAATGAAAAACTGTTTTTT. It codes for CASSKGGSTNEKLFF. The genes are TRBV9 and TRBJ1-4; D unclear. V dropped 4 bases and J dropped 0 bases, with 10 bases sitting between them. CDR1 and CDR2 (germline): SGDLS, YYNGEE. The CDR3 covers 15 residues. The complete variable domain, with remaining parts taken from reference TRBV9 and TRBJ1-4, reads DSGVTQTPKHLITATGQRVTLRCSPRSGDLSVYWYQQSLDQGLQFLIQYYNGEERAKGNILERFSAQQFPDLHSELNLSSLELGDSALYFCASSKGGSTNEKLFFGSGTQLSVL.

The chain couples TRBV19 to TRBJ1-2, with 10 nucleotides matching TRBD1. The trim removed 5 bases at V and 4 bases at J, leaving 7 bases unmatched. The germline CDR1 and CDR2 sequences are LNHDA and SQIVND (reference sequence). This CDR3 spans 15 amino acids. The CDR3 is CASSFDRGRFYGYTF. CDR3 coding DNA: TGTGCCAGTAGTTTCGACAGGGGGCGCTTCTATGGCTACACCTTC.

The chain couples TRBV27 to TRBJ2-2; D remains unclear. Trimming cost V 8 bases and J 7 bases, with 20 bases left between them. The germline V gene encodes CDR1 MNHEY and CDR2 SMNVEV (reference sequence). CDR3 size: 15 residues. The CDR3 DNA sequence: TGTGCCAGCCGATCCCCGGTAGGAGCCAGCGGGGAGCTGTTTTTT. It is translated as CASRSPVGASGELFF.

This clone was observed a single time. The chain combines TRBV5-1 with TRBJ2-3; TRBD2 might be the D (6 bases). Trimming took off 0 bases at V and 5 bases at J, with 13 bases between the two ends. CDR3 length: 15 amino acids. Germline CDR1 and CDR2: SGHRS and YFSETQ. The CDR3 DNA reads TGCGCCAGCAGCTTGGATTCAGTGGGGGGAGATACGCAGTATTTT. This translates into CASSLDSVGGDTQYF.

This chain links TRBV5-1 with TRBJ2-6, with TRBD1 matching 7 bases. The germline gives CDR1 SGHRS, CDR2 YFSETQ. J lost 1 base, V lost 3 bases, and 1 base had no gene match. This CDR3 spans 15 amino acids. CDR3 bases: TGCGCCAGCAGCTCGACAGGGTCTGGGGCCAACGTCCTGACTTTC. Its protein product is CASSSTGSGANVLTF.

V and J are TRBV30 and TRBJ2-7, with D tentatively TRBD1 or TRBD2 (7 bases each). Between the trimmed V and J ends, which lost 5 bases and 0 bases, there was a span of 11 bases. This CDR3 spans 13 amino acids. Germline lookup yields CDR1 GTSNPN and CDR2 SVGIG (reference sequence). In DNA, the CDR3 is TGTGCCTGGGGGAGGGACAGCTCCTACGAGCAGTACGTC. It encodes CAWGRDSSYEQYV.

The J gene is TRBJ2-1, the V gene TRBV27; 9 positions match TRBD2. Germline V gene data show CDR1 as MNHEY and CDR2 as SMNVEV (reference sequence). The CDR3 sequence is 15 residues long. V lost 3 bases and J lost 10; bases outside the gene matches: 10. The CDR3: CASSFEAAGGGEQFF. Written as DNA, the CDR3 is TGTGCCAGCAGTTTTGAGGCGGCGGGAGGGGGGGAGCAGTTCTTC.

The CDR3 here is CASSLGQPYEQYF. The CDR3 coding sequence is TGTGCCAGCAGCCTGGGACAGCCCTACGAGCAGTACTTC. The chain recombines TRBV3-1 (or the pseudogene TRBV3-2) with TRBJ2-7; TRBD1 matches 7 bases. Per the germline V gene, CDR1 is LGHDT and CDR2 is YNNKEL (reference sequence). This CDR3 spans 13 amino acids. V dropped 4 bases and J dropped 2; count of bases not matched to a gene: 2.

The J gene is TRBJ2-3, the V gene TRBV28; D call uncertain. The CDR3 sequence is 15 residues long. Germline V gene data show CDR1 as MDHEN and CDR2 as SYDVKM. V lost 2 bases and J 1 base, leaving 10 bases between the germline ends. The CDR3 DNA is TGTGCCAGCAGTTTAAAAGAGGTCCGCACAGATACGCAGTATTTT. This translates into CASSLKEVRTDTQYF.

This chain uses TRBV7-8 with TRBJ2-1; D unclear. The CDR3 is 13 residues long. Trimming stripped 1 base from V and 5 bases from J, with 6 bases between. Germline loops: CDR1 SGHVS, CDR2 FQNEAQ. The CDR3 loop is CASSLGANNEQFF. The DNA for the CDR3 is TGTGCCAGCAGCTTAGGGGCTAACAATGAGCAGTTCTTC.

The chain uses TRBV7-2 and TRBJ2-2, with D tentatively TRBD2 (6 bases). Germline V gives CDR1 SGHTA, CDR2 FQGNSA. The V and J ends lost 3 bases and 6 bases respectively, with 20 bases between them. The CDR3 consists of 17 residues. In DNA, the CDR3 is TGTGCCAGCAGCTTCGGGGTCGGACTAAAGGGCGCCGGGGAGCTGTTTTTT. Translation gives CASSFGVGLKGAGELFF. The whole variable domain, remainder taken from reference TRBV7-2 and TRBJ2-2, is GAGVSQSPSNKVTEKGKDVELRCDPISGHTALYWYRQSLGQGLEFLIYFQGNSAPDKSGLPSDRFSAERTGGSVSTLTIQRTQQEDSAVYLCASSFGVGLKGAGELFFGEGSRLTVL.